This TCR beta chain was captured in a study of human T cells and chemical hapten exposure. The wider study: The variation in per-sample TCR yields arose mainly from small differences in pooled library volumes.

The library labeled individual cDNA molecules by adding unique molecular identifiers to them. Per the authors' pipeline: A per-sample median of roughly 100,000 TCRs was observed, with a range of roughly 20,000 to 750,000. Each CDR3 protein is one row after TCRdb ran MiXCR on the RACE reads. For this entry, the V and J calls and clone size follow TCRdb and not the study's own pipeline. The sample lists some 65,000 distinct CDR3 sequences; approximately 6.5% were seen once. To note about this clonotype: As yet, its antigen is unknown.

Time point here: healthy volunteer bleed at 6 weeks. The authors' total RNA extraction used unfractionated whole blood. Trimming took off 2 bases at V and 1 base at J, with 7 bases between the two ends. There are 14 residues in the CDR3. Germline CDR1 reads MNHEY; CDR2 reads SVGAGI. Whole-study findings and limits: TCRs at a frequency above 1 in 1000 stayed unchanged with DPC sensitization.

The J gene is TRBJ2-3, the V gene TRBV6-5, with unresolved D. The sequenced sample consisted of whole blood. The clonotype comes from a female donor in good health. Some clones in this sample may be carry-over from other donors' samples. The chain's CDR3 is CASSYSGGTDTQYF. The CDR3 coding sequence is TGTGCCAGCAGTTACAGTGGGGGCACAGATACGCAGTATTTT.